The subject of this entry is one T cell receptor beta chain. It lacks a known antigen. It is unclear where the CDR3 begins or ends on the DNA, so no DNA is shown, and the CDR3 is as TCRdb lists it. The record originates from a study of T cell responses to AZD1222 COVID-19 vaccine (TCRdb year 2021). Turning to the overall study: AZD1222 recipients whose second dose came at about 4 weeks and those whose second dose came at about 12 weeks were combined into one group, since spike-specific TCR depth and breadth did not differ between the two schedules. Trial participants were enrolled into age subgroups of 18-55, 56-69 and 70-plus years, which contained about 160, 30 and 59 TCR-sequenced participants, respectively. A total of approximately 250 trial participants underwent TCR sequencing, of whom about 200 had received two doses of AZD1222 and about 25 had received two doses of the MenACWY control vaccine.

The CDR3 regions of human TCRbeta chains were analyzed by immunosequencing. The published analysis was carried out like this. Repertoire TCRs were checked for matches against a reference library of SARS-CoV-2-specific TCRs that had been generated using the MIRA antigen-specificity platform. Breadth was defined as the fraction of unique TCRs that were SARS-CoV-2-associated. Depth was defined as the fraction of total T cells that were SARS-CoV-2-associated. Each spike-specific TCR was assigned to its reactive spike region and to a CD4 or CD8 class using the MIRA data. Log10-transformed breadth and depth values were compared by one-way ANOVA with Sidak's multiple comparisons tests. Here the immuneACCESS table is served through TCRdb, limited to in-frame sequences with V and J called. Missing clones are a known gap in these copies; in checked studies unresolved V genes cover under half, and the rest lacks a known reason. V, J and clone size are taken as reported in that table, and D and trimming were inferred from the DNA itself. A total of 100,000 to 150,000 clones appear in this sample, over 70% of them only once. The ten top clones hold approximately 5.4% of the sample.

The CDR3 goes from the cysteine to the phenylalanine over 16 residues. General study outcomes and caveats: Participants were mostly white British and included more females than males, and it was suggested by the authors that clonal diversity may have been underestimated. Epitopes outside the regions mutated in the B.1.351 and B.1.1.7 variants were reportedly recognized by nearly half of the unique spike-specific TCRs. After two AZD1222 doses, spike-specific TCR breadth and depth were significantly higher than at day 0 and than in MenACWY recipients. The 56-69-year group was small, and its depth increase did not reach significance, likely because of low power. Conclusions about previously exposed vaccinees were limited because only 6 or 7 AZD1222 recipients were SARS-CoV-2 seropositive at baseline. Because no day 14 peak-response samples were available, repertoires were characterized only after the peak T cell response. CD4 TCRs associated with the vaccine covered the entire spike protein, and the dominant responses were in regions 160-218 and 743-854.

The time point label for this specimen denotes: baseline before first vaccination. Vaccinee samples came from UK trials COV001 and COV002, including a single-blind randomized controlled phase 2/3 trial of AZD1222 (ChAdOx1 nCoV-19) in healthy adults. For TCRbeta chain sequencing, PBMC samples were collected from trial participants at day 0 and at day 28 after the second dose. The material sequenced was peripheral blood, taken on day 0 of AZD1222 vaccination. The chain couples TRBV21-1 to TRBJ1-4. TRBV21-1 is a pseudogene locus. The TCR comes from an adult in good health. The CDR3 in this case is CASSKRVGRGIEKLFF.